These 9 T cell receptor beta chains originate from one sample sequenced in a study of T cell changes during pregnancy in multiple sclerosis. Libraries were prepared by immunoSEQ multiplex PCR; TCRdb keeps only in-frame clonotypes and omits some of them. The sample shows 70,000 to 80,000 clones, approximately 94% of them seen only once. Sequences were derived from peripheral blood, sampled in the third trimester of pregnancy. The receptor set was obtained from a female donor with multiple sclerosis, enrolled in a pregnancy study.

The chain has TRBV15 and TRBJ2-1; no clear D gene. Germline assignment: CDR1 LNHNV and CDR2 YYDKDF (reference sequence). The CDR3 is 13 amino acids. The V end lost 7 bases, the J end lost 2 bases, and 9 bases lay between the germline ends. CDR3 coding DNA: TGTGCCACCACCTTATCAGCCTACAATGAGCAGTTCTTC. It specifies CATTLSAYNEQFF.

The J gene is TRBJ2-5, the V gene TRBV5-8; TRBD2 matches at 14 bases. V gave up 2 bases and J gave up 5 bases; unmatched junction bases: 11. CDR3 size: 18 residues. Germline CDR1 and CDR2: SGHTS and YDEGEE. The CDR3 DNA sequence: TGTGCCAGCAGCTTCGGGACTAGCGGGGGCGGGTCGGGGGAGACCCAGTACTTC. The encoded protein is CASSFGTSGGGSGETQYF.

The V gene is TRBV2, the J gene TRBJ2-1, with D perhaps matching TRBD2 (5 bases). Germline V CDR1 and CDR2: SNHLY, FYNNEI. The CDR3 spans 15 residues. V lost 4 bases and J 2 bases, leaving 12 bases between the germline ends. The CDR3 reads CASSGDTGAYNEQFF. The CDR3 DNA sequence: TGTGCCAGCAGTGGGGATACCGGGGCCTACAATGAGCAGTTCTTC.

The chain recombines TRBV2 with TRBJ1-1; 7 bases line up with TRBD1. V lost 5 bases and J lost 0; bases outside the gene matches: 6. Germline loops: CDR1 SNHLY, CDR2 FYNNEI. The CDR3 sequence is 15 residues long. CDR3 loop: CASSHRGPMNTEAFF. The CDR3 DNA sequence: TGTGCCAGCAGTCACAGGGGACCCATGAACACTGAAGCTTTCTTT.

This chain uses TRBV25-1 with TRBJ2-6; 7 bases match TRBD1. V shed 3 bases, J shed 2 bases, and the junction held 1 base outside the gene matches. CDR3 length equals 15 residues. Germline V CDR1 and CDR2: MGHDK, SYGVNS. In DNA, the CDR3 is TGTGCCAGCAGTGACGACAGGGCTGGGGCCAACGTCCTGACTTTC. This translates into CASSDDRAGANVLTF.

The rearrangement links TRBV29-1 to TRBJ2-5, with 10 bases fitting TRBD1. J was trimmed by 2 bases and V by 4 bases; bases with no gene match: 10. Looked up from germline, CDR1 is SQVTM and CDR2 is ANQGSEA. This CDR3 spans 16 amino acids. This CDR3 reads CSVVPATGGGQETQYF. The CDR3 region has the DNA TGCAGCGTTGTTCCTGCGACAGGGGGCGGGCAAGAGACCCAGTACTTC.

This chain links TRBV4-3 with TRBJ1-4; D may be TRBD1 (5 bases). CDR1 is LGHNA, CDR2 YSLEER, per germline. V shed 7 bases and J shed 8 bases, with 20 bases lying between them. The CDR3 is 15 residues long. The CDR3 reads CASTSTTGVGEKLFF. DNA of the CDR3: TGCGCCAGCACCTCGACCACGGGGGTTGGCGAAAAACTGTTTTTT.

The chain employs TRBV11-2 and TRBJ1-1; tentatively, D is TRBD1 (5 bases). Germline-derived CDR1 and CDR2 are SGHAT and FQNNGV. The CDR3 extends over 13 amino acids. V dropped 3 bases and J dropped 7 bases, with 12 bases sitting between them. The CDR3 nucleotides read TGTGCCAGCAGCTTCCGGCAGGGCGGTGAAGCTTTCTTT. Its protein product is CASSFRQGGEAFF.

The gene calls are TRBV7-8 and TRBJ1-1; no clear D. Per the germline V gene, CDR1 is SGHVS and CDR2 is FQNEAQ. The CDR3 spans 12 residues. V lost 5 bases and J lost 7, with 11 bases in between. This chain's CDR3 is CASSPQDFEAFF. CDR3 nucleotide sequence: TGTGCCAGCAGCCCCCAGGACTTTGAAGCTTTCTTT.